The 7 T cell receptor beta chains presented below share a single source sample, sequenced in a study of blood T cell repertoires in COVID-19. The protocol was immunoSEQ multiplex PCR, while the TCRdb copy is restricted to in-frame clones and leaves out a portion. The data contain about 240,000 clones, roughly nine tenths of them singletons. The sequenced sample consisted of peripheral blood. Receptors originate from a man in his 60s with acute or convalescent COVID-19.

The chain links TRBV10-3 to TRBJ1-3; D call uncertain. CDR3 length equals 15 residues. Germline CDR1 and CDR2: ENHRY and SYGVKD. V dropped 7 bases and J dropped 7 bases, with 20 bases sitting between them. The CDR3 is CAINTREPAGNTIYF. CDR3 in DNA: TGTGCCATCAATACCCGGGAGCCAGCGGGGAACACCATATATTTT.

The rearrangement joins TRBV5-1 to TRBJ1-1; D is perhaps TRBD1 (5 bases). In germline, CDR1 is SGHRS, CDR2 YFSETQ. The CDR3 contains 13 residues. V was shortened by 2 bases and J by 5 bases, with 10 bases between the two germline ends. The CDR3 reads CASSFEGRTEAFF. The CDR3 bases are TGCGCCAGCAGCTTTGAGGGGAGGACTGAAGCTTTCTTT.

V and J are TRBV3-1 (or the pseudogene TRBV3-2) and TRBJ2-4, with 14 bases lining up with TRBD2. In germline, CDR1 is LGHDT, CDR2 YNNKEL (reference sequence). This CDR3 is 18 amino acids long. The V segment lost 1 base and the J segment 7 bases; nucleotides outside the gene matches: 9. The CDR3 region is CASSQAIGTSGGRNIQYF. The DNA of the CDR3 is TGTGCCAGCAGCCAAGCGATCGGGACTAGCGGGGGCAGGAACATTCAGTACTTC.

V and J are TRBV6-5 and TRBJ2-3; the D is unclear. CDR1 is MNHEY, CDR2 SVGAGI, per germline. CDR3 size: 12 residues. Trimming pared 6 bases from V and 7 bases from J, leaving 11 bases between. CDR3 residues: CASSPGVYTQYF. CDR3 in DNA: TGTGCCAGCAGCCCGGGTGTCTATACGCAGTATTTT.

The DNA of the CDR3 is TGTGCCAGCAGCACTAGACAGGGGGCTAATGAAAAACTGTTTTTT. Translated: CASSTRQGANEKLFF. This chain links TRBV9 with TRBJ1-4; TRBD1 matches at 9 bases. Looked up from germline, CDR1 is SGDLS and CDR2 is YYNGEE. V dropped 4 bases and J dropped 3; count of bases not matched to a gene: 4. This CDR3 spans 15 amino acids.

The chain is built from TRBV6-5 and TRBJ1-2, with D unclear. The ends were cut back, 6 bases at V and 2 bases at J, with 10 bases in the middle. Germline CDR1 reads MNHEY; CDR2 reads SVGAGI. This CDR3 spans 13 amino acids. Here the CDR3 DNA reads TGTGCCAGCAGGACACCCGGAAACTATGGCTACACCTTC. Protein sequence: CASRTPGNYGYTF.

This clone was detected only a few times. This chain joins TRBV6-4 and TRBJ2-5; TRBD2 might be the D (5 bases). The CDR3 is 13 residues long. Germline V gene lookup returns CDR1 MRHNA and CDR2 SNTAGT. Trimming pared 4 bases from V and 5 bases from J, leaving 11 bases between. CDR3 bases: TGTGCCAGCAGTGCACTCAGAGGGGAGACCCAGTACTTC. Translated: CASSALRGETQYF.